This T cell receptor beta chain stems from a study of cytomegalovirus exposure and HLA in healthy donors. Study background: From some 180 million T cells, an earlier analysis saw approximately 120 million unique TCR beta sequences. Overall study findings and caveats: In a later analysis, several top co-occurrence clusters appeared linked to parvovirus B19, influenza, CMV and Epstein-Barr virus. Rare TCR sequences dominated, though some public TCRs recurred in many donors.

A note on this clone: Its antigen is unidentified.

Use of 60 Vbeta and 13 Jbeta primers characterized the PCR. Original processing methods: About 11 million of tens of millions of unique TCR beta chains were shared, per a later count. The repertoire was sequenced with immunoSEQ multiplex PCR; TCRdb's copy has only in-frame clones and lacks some. V, J and clone size are those of that table, while D and trimming were read from the DNA. The sample lists 100,000 or so clones; about 80% were seen once. The TCR originated in a man aged 35-49 years in good health and CMV-seropositive. The material sequenced was PBMCs.

The CDR3 sequence is CASSLAGTGRREQYF. In nucleotides, the CDR3 is TGTGCCAGCAGCTTAGCGGGGACAGGGCGTCGGGAGCAGTACTTC. This chain joins TRBV7-2 and TRBJ2-7, with 9 bases lining up with TRBD1. Per the germline V gene, CDR1 is SGHTA and CDR2 is FQGNSA. The CDR3 consists of 15 residues. With V trimmed by 0 bases and J by 7 bases, 7 bases remained unmatched.